Listed below are T cell receptor beta chains from one sample, sequenced in a study of blood T cells in healthy people across ages. TCRdb re-called the 5' RACE reads through MiXCR, storing one row per CDR3 protein. The sample lists 1.5 million to 1.8 million distinct CDR3 sequences; 35% to 45% were seen once. The specimen sequenced was blood. The receptor source for this set is a woman aged 18-29 years in good health. Each CDR3 is given with its conserved first and last residue.

CDR3 length	V gene	J gene	CDR3 protein
15	TRBV20-1	TRBJ2-1	CSAGNWASSYNEQFF
15	TRBV5-1	TRBJ2-5	CASSLRGQIQETQYF
14	TRBV27	TRBJ2-1	CASSFSGLHNEQFF
12	TRBV6-2/TRBV6-3	TRBJ2-7	CASSWRLYEQYF
14	TRBV27	TRBJ1-2	CASSLSVNEGGYTF
15	TRBV9	TRBJ1-1	CASSPRDRGPAEAFF
17	TRBV6-2/TRBV6-3	TRBJ1-2	CASSYGPPGILNYGYTF
15	TRBV5-1	TRBJ1-1	CASSAQGASNTEAFF
11	TRBV27	TRBJ2-7	CASSFFHEQYF
15	TRBV7-9	.	CASSTTNLSTKTQYF
14	TRBV5-1	TRBJ2-1	CASSLSQGIDEQFF